This T cell receptor beta chain appears in the sequencing data of a study of shared clonotypes between healthy human individuals. Findings and limits, study-wide: The study's rarefaction showed incomplete sorted-subset sequencing despite large depth. It was observed that approximately 5% of naive CD4 clonotypes were shared across several donors.

As concerns this clone: Its antigen is as yet unknown.

Replicate sorted-subset PCRs were loaded with around 0.2 ug DNA, about 28,000 T cell genomes. Authors' analysis steps: Filtering of immunoSEQ junctional sequences could not match full-length read filtering. This table comes from immunoSEQ multiplex PCR, and its TCRdb copy is limited to in-frame clones, with some not included. The V and J calls and clone size come from that table; D and trimming were worked out from the DNA. This table holds about 680,000 clones, around four fifths found once. This CDR3 is built from 15 residues. With 3 bases removed from V and 1 base from J, the gap between germline ends came to 12 bases. Germline CDR1 is MDHEN and CDR2 is SYDVKM.

The clonotype comes from a woman under 40 in good health. The chain employs TRBV28 and TRBJ1-1, with a tentative D call TRBD1 (5 bases). Input material: memory CD4+ T cells sorted from blood. Subset indicated: CD45RA-negative fraction. CDR3 sequence reads: CASSLGWGENTEAFF. The CDR3 bases are TGTGCCAGCAGTTTGGGTTGGGGGGAGAACACTGAAGCTTTCTTT. Variable domain in full (rest from reference TRBV28 and TRBJ1-1): DVKVTQSSRYLVKRTGEKVFLECVQDMDHENMFWYRQDPGLGLRLIYFSYDVKMKEKGDIPEGYSVSREKKERFSLILESASTNQTSMYLCASSLGWGENTEAFFGQGTRLTVV.